One sample yielded the 19 T cell receptor beta chains listed below, sequenced in a study of T cell repertoires in cytomegalovirus infection. TCRdb fed the reads into MiXCR, producing one record per CDR3 protein. The sample records about 530,000 distinct CDR3 sequences, roughly 29% being singletons. Sequencing used PBMCs. These receptors originate from a human donor in good health (CMV status not recorded). Some clones in this sample may be carry-over from other donors' samples.

This rearrangement joins TRBV10-3 to TRBJ1-1; maybe TRBD1 (6 bases). CDR3 size: 13 residues. The V gene lost 4 bases and the J gene lost 0 bases, with 6 bases spanning the gap. Germline CDR1 reads ENHRY; CDR2 reads SYGVKD. Here the CDR3 reads CAISGTVNTEAFF. The CDR3 DNA reads TGTGCCATCAGTGGGACAGTGAACACTGAAGCTTTCTTT.

The chain uses TRBV7-3 and TRBJ2-1; TRBD2 agrees at 11 bases. The CDR3 extends over 17 amino acids. Losses at the gene ends were 3 bases for V and 3 bases for J; bases not matched to a gene: 7. CDR1 and CDR2 from the germline V gene are SGHTA and FQGTGA. CDR3 nucleotides: TGTGCCAGCAGCTTGGCAGCTAGCGGGAGGCACTACAATGAGCAGTTCTTC. It yields the protein CASSLAASGRHYNEQFF.

The J gene is TRBJ1-2, the V gene TRBV5-6; D unclear. The CDR3 sequence is 11 residues long. Germline V gene sequence: CDR1 SGHDT, CDR2 YYEEEE. V was pared by 1 base and J by 7 bases, with 5 bases between. CDR3 in DNA: TGTGCCAGCAGCTTGAGGGTTGGCTACACCTTC. Translated: CASSLRVGYTF.

The gene calls are TRBV12-3 or TRBV12-4 and TRBJ1-6; D perhaps matches TRBD1 (5 bases). V lost 10 bases and J 6 bases, leaving 13 bases between the germline ends. This CDR3 contains 13 residues. CDR3 region: CATAGAANSPLHF. In nucleotides, the CDR3 is TGTGCCACCGCCGGGGCGGCTAATTCACCCCTCCACTTT.

The J gene is TRBJ2-7, the V gene TRBV27; 10 bases are shared with TRBD1. V was clipped by 6 bases and J by 3 bases; unmatched bases: 2. The CDR3 extends over 13 amino acids. CDR1 and CDR2 from the germline V gene are MNHEY and SMNVEV (reference sequence). CDR3 amino acids: CASRWTGGYEQYF. In nucleotides, the CDR3 is TGTGCCAGCAGGTGGACAGGGGGCTACGAGCAGTACTTC.

The chain carries TRBV14 and TRBJ1-2, with a possible D match to TRBD1 (5 bases). The CDR3 runs 14 residues. V lost 4 bases, J lost 4 bases, and 13 bases lay in between. Germline assignment: CDR1 SGHDN and CDR2 FVKESK. The CDR3 DNA reads as TGTGCCAGCAGCCCGGGACCCCTTCCCTATGGCTACACCTTC. Amino acid sequence: CASSPGPLPYGYTF.

The V gene is TRBV6-5, the J gene TRBJ1-2; D perhaps matches TRBD1 (5 bases). The CDR3 is made up of 11 amino acids. With 5 bases removed from V and 10 bases from J, the gap between germline ends came to 11 bases. Germline V gives CDR1 MNHEY, CDR2 SVGAGI. This CDR3 is CASSHQGSYTF. The CDR3 DNA sequence: TGTGCCAGCAGTCATCAGGGCTCCTACACCTTC.

This clonotype appeared a few times. In DNA, the CDR3 is TGTGCCAGCAGTTTAGCGACTCTGGCGGGATTCTCCTACAATGAGCAGTTCTTC. Translating it yields CASSLATLAGFSYNEQFF. This sequence joins TRBV12-3 or TRBV12-4 and TRBJ2-1; maybe TRBD2 (6 bases). The CDR3 has 18 amino acids. Deletions cut 0 bases from V and 0 bases from J, with 15 bases between.

This clonotype has only a few counts. This rearrangement joins TRBV7-9 to TRBJ1-3; tentatively, D is TRBD1 (5 bases). Trimming cost V 7 bases and J 0 bases, with 10 bases left between them. The CDR3 covers 14 residues. Germline CDR1 SEHNR, CDR2 FQNEAQ (reference sequence). The CDR3 nucleotides read TGTGCCAGCACCGACAGAAACTCTGGAAACACCATATATTTT. It specifies CASTDRNSGNTIYF. Supplemented by reference TRBV7-9 and TRBJ1-3, the full variable domain reads DTGVSQNPRHKITKRGQNVTFRCDPISEHNRLYWYRQTLGQGPEFLTYFQNEAQLEKSRLLSDRFSAERPKGSFSTLEIQRTEQGDSAMYLCASTDRNSGNTIYFGEGSWLTVV.

The CDR3 here is CASSLWQGGPNEKLFF. The CDR3 DNA is TGTGCCAGCAGTTTATGGCAGGGCGGACCTAATGAAAAACTGTTTTTT. The V and J genes are TRBV28 and TRBJ1-4; tentatively, D is TRBD1 (5 bases). This CDR3 contains 16 residues. Trimming took 0 bases from V and 3 from J, leaving 11 bases between them. Germline lookup yields CDR1 MDHEN and CDR2 SYDVKM.

The table lists this clonotype with many counts. The chain couples TRBV28 to TRBJ2-2; possibly TRBD1 for D (6 bases). Germline V gene data show CDR1 as MDHEN and CDR2 as SYDVKM. The CDR3 totals 17 residues. The ends were cut back, 5 bases at V and 9 bases at J, with 25 bases in the middle. The CDR3 here is CASSDSTGSAGRWELFF. The CDR3 nucleotides read TGTGCCAGCAGTGATTCAACAGGGTCAGCCGGGCGTTGGGAGCTGTTTTTT.

In its sample, this clonotype was seen many times. V gene TRBV7-3 combines with J gene TRBJ2-3; D unresolved. V dropped 1 base and J dropped 3 bases, with 8 bases sitting between them. The CDR3 is made up of 14 amino acids. Germline-derived CDR1 and CDR2 are SGHTA and FQGTGA. The CDR3 sequence: CASSLSAGTDTQYF. In DNA form, the CDR3 reads TGTGCCAGCAGCTTAAGCGCCGGTACAGATACGCAGTATTTT.

This clonotype was picked up a small number of times. The gene calls are TRBV28 and TRBJ2-1, with 8 bases lining up with TRBD2. The germline gives CDR1 MDHEN, CDR2 SYDVKM. CDR3 length: 14 residues. After removal of 7 bases from V and 7 bases from J, the junction contained 9 bases not matched to a gene. In nucleotides, the CDR3 is TGTGCCAGCACCTCCCCCGGGAGGGCGAATGAGCAGTTCTTC. This codes for CASTSPGRANEQFF.

This clonotype was seen ten or more times. The chain uses TRBV7-2 and TRBJ2-5, with D possibly TRBD2 on 6 matching bases. Trimming removed 5 bases at V and 0 bases at J, with 13 bases between. This CDR3 has 15 residues. Germline V gene data show CDR1 as SGHTA and CDR2 as FQGNSA. This CDR3 reads CASSRDSWYQETQYF. CDR3 nucleotides: TGTGCCAGCAGCCGGGACTCCTGGTACCAAGAGACCCAGTACTTC.

This clonotype was counted a few times. In DNA, the CDR3 is TGTGCCAGCAGTTACGAGTGGAGCAATCAGCCCCAGCATTTT. Its translation is CASSYEWSNQPQHF. The V and J genes are TRBV6-2 or TRBV6-3 and TRBJ1-5; D gene ambiguous. The germline gives CDR1 MNHEY, CDR2 SVGEGT. Trimming cost V 2 bases and J 1 base, with 6 bases left between them. CDR3 length: 14 residues.

There are a few counts of this clonotype. One end of the junction varies from germline; a read error may be responsible. CDR3 residues: CASSFEAGVPNEQFF. CDR3 DNA sequence: TGTGCCAGCAGCTTCGAAGCGGGAGTCCCGAATGAGCAGTTCTTC. The chain is built from TRBV5-3 and TRBJ2-1; TRBD2 aligns across 8 bases. TRBV5-3 is reported as an ORF; its role is uncertain. The CDR3 consists of 15 residues.

This chain connects TRBV7-2 to TRBJ1-6; no firm D call. The germline gives CDR1 SGHTA, CDR2 FQGNSA. The CDR3 contains 12 residues. Trimming pared 5 bases from V and 8 bases from J, leaving 7 bases between. The CDR3 nucleotides are TGTGCCAGCAGCGAGGATTATTCACCCCTCCACTTT. Translation gives CASSEDYSPLHF.

This clonotype was observed a few times. The CDR3 DNA reads as TGTGCCAGCAGCACTCGACTAGCGGGGTACACAGATACGCAGTATTTT. It yields the protein CASSTRLAGYTDTQYF. J is TRBJ2-3 and V is TRBV7-8, with 11 bases aligning to TRBD2. Unmatched junction bases numbered 6, after V lost 5 bases and J lost 2 bases. The V gene's germline CDR1 is SGHVS and CDR2 FQNEAQ. The CDR3 is 16 amino acids. Full variable domain (outside the CDR3, taken from reference TRBV7-8 and TRBJ2-3): GAGVSQSPRYKVAKRGQDVALRCDPISGHVSLFWYQQALGQGPEFLTYFQNEAQLDKSGLPSDRFFAERPEGSVSTLKIQRTQQEDSAVYLCASSTRLAGYTDTQYFGPGTRLTVL.

This chain connects TRBV5-6 to TRBJ2-5; unclear D gene. The CDR3 has 14 amino acids. Germline V gene sequence: CDR1 SGHDT, CDR2 YYEEEE. V lost 4 bases, J lost 5 bases, and 15 bases lay in between. CDR3 in DNA: TGTGCCAGCAGCCAACCCGGACCCCGGGAGACCCAGTACTTC. Amino acids: CASSQPGPRETQYF.